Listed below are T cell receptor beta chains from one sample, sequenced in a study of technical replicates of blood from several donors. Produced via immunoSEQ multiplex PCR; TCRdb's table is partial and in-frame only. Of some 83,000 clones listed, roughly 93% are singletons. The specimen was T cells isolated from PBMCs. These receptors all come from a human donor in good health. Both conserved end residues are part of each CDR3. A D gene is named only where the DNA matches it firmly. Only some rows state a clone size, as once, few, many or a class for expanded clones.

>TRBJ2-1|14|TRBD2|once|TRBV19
TGTGCCAGTAGAAAGCGGGAGGGCCTAAATGAGCAGTTCTTC
CASRKREGLNEQFF
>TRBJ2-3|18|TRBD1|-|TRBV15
TGTGCCACCAGCAGAGATATAGTCCGGGACAGGGCGCTAGATACGCAGTATTTT
CATSRDIVRDRALDTQYF
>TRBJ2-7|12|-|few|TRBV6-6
TGTGCCAGCATCAGCGCGACCTACGAGCAGTACTTC
CASISATYEQYF
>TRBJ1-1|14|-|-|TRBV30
TGTGCCTGGAATATGTTCGGCGGGAACACTGAAGCTTTCTTT
CAWNMFGGNTEAFF
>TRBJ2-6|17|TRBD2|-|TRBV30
TGTGCCTGGAGACTAGCGGGAGGAGGATCTGGGGCCAACGTCCTGACTTTC
CAWRLAGGGSGANVLTF
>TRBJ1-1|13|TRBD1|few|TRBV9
TGTGCCAGCAGTGGGACAGGAACTACTGAAGCTTTCTTT
CASSGTGTTEAFF
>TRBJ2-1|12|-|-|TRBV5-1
TGCGCCAGCAGCTTGGTTAGGGGTGAGCAGTTCTTC
CASSLVRGEQFF
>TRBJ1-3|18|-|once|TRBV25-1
TGTGCCAGCAGTGAATATAATGGGCGGGGAACTTCTGGAAACACCATATATTTT
CASSEYNGRGTSGNTIYF
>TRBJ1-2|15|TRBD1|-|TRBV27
TGTGCCAGCAGTTTAATGACAGGGATCGGCTATGGCTACACCTTC
CASSLMTGIGYGYTF
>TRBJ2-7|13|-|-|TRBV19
TGTGCCAGTAGTCCGGGACAACACTACGAGCAGTACTTC
CASSPGQHYEQYF
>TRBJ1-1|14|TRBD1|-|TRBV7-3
TGTGCCAGCAGCGTGACAGGGGACGACACTGAAGCTTTCTTT
CASSVTGDDTEAFF
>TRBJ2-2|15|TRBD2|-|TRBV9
TGTGCCAGCAGCGATAGTAGCGGGAGCACCGGGGAGCTGTTTTTT
CASSDSSGSTGELFF
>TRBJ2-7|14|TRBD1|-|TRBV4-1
TGCGCCAGCAGCTTTGACAGGGGGACCTACGAGCAGTACTTC
CASSFDRGTYEQYF
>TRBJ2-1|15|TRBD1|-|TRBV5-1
TGCGCCAGCAGCGAGGGACAGGGGGGTTTCAATGAGCAGTTCTTC
CASSEGQGGFNEQFF
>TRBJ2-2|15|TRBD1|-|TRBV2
TGTGCCAGCCTCTCGGGGACAGGGTTATTCGGGGAGCTGTTTTTT
CASLSGTGLFGELFF
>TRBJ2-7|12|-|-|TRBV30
TGTGCCTGGAGTCCCCTTCTCGGCGAGCAGTACTTC
CAWSPLLGEQYF
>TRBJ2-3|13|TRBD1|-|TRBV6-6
TGTGCCAGCATAGACAGGGGGCAAGATACGCAGTATTTT
CASIDRGQDTQYF
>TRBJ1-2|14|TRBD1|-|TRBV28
TGTGCCAGCAGTTCCGGGACAGGGAACTATGGCTACACCTTC
CASSSGTGNYGYTF
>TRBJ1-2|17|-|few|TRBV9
TGTGCCAGCAGCGTAGAACCGACAGGCCTCCCCCGAAAAGGCTACACCTTC
CASSVEPTGLPRKGYTF
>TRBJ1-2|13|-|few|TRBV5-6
TGTGCCAGCAGCTTGGGGACAGCCTATGGCTACACCTTC
CASSLGTAYGYTF
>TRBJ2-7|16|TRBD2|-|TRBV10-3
TGTGCCATCAGTGGGGGGACTAGCGGGAGCTCCTACGAGCAGTACTTC
CAISGGTSGSSYEQYF
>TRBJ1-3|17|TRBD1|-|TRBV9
TGTGCCAGCAGCTACCCAGGGGGGCTTATCGAGGAGGACACCATATATTTT
CASSYPGGLIEEDTIYF
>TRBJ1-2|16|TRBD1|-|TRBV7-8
TGTGCCACCGAATCCTTGACAGGGGGCTTGGGGTATGGCTACACCTTC
CATESLTGGLGYGYTF
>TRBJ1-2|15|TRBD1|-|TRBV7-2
TGTGCCAGCAGCCCAGGGGGCTCAGCTTCCTATGGCTACACCTTC
CASSPGGSASYGYTF
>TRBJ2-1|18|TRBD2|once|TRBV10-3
TGTGCCATCAGTGAGCCATGGACTAGCGGGTTCTCCTACAATGAGCAGTTCTTC
CAISEPWTSGFSYNEQFF
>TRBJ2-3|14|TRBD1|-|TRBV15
TGTGCCACCAGCAGAGTTCCAGGGGGAGATACGCAGTATTTT
CATSRVPGGDTQYF
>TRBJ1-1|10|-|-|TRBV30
TGTGCCTGGCTTCACACTGAAGCTTTCTTT
CAWLHTEAFF
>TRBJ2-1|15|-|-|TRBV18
TGTGCCAGCTCACTCACAGTTAGCTCCTACAATGAGCAGTTCTTC
CASSLTVSSYNEQFF
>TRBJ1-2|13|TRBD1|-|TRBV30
TGTGCCTGGAGTGCACAGGGGGCGCGGGGCTACACCTTC
CAWSAQGARGYTF
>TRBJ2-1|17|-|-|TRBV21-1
TGTGCCAGCCGATATAGCGGGAAGGAGGGCTTTTACAATGAGCAGTTCTTC
CASRYSGKEGFYNEQFF
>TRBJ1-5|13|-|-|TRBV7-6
TGTGCCAGCAGCTTAGGAGAGAATCAGCCCCAGCATTTT
CASSLGENQPQHF
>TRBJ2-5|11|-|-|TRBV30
TGTGCCTGGAGTTCCCGAGAGACCCAGTACTTC
CAWSSRETQYF
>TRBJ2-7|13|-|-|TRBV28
TGTGCCAGCAGCCTGAACTCCCCACTCGAGCAGTACTTC
CASSLNSPLEQYF
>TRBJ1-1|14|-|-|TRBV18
TGTGCCAGCTCACCCGGACGGGATGGTGCTGAAGCTTTCTTT
CASSPGRDGAEAFF